These 24 T cell receptor beta chains came from one sample sequenced in a study of blood T cell repertoires in COVID-19. TCRdb keeps only in-frame clones here, not all; method: immunoSEQ multiplex PCR. The sample records 150,000 to 200,000 clones, about four fifths being singletons. Input material: peripheral blood. Receptors were obtained from a human donor with acute or convalescent COVID-19. The donor label of this sample is uncertain.

The J gene is TRBJ1-4, the V gene TRBV6-6; D is unclear. V lost 0 bases to trimming and J lost 7 bases, with 15 bases between them. Per the germline V gene, CDR1 is MNHNY and CDR2 is SVGAGI (reference sequence). The CDR3 has 16 amino acids. CDR3 DNA sequence: TGTGCCAGCAGTTACTCTCGGGGTAGTCAAGGTGAAAAACTGTTTTTT. Residues: CASSYSRGSQGEKLFF.

The rearrangement joins TRBV6-5 to TRBJ2-7; 9 nucleotides agree with TRBD1. The CDR3 has 15 amino acids. Germline V gene data show CDR1 as MNHEY and CDR2 as SVGAGI. V lost 6 bases to trimming and J lost 1 base; unmatched junction nucleotides: 7. The DNA for the CDR3 is TGTGCCAGCAGAACGACAGGGGGAACATCCTACGAGCAGTACTTC. Protein product: CASRTTGGTSYEQYF.

This clone was recorded only once. This chain links TRBV10-3 with TRBJ1-4; TRBD1 might be the D (5 bases). Deletions cut 0 bases from V and 10 bases from J, with 15 bases between. The length of the CDR3 is 15 residues. In germline, CDR1 is ENHRY, CDR2 SYGVKD. This chain's CDR3 is CAISESESSQGKLFF. In DNA, the CDR3 is TGTGCCATCAGTGAGTCAGAATCCTCCCAGGGAAAACTGTTTTTT.

The chain couples TRBV5-1 to TRBJ1-1; D possibly corresponds to TRBD1 (5 bases). The germline gives CDR1 SGHRS, CDR2 YFSETQ. Trimming removed 4 bases at V and 3 bases at J, with 13 bases between. The CDR3 has 14 residues. CDR3 in DNA: TGCGCCAGCAGCGCCGGGGCGGGGGACACTGAAGCTTTCTTT. Amino acid sequence: CASSAGAGDTEAFF.

V gene TRBV15 combines with J gene TRBJ2-2; 7 bases match TRBD2. The V gene end was trimmed by 0 bases and the J gene end by 5 bases; junction bases not matched to a gene: 6. The germline gives CDR1 LNHNV, CDR2 YYDKDF (reference sequence). The CDR3 has 16 amino acids. The CDR3 DNA reads TGTGCCACCAGCAGAGACGGCGGGAGTGGGACCGGGGAGCTGTTTTTT. Its translation is CATSRDGGSGTGELFF.

V and J are TRBV6-2 or TRBV6-3 and TRBJ1-1; D is perhaps TRBD1 (5 bases). V was pared by 5 bases and J by 3 bases, with 13 bases between. This CDR3 has 14 amino acids. Germline-derived CDR1 and CDR2 are MNHEY and SVGEGT. The CDR3 nucleotides read TGTGCCAGCAGTCAAGACAGAGCTTACACTGAAGCTTTCTTT. This codes for CASSQDRAYTEAFF.

The chain links TRBV25-1 to TRBJ2-7, with 8 nucleotides matching TRBD2. This CDR3 contains 15 residues. V lost 2 bases to trimming and J lost 7 bases; unmatched junction nucleotides: 10. Germline loops: CDR1 MGHDK, CDR2 SYGVNS. The DNA of the CDR3 is TGTGCCAGCAGTGAAGCGGGGGGAATCTTTACGGAGCAGTACTTC. It yields the protein CASSEAGGIFTEQYF.

The V and J genes are TRBV6-5 and TRBJ2-5, with D uncertain. The V and J ends lost 8 bases and 5 bases respectively, with 21 bases between them. This CDR3 has 15 amino acids. CDR1 and CDR2 (germline): MNHEY, SVGAGI. The CDR3: CASLNYLGERETQYF. As DNA, the CDR3 is TGTGCCAGCCTTAACTACCTGGGTGAGAGGGAGACCCAGTACTTC.

CDR3 protein: CASSGGLAGAGELFF. In nucleotides, the CDR3 is TGTGCCAGCAGCGGTGGACTAGCGGGAGCCGGGGAGCTGTTTTTT. This chain connects TRBV7-3 to TRBJ2-2; TRBD2 agrees at 13 bases. CDR3 size: 15 residues. The J segment lost 6 bases and the V segment lost 5 bases, leaving 3 bases of the junction unmatched. Germline loops: CDR1 SGHTA, CDR2 FQGTGA.

This rearrangement joins TRBV20-1 to TRBJ2-1; the D is unclear. Germline assignment: CDR1 DFQATT and CDR2 SNEGSKA (reference sequence). V was cut by 3 bases and J by 15 bases, with 15 bases left in between. The CDR3 has 11 amino acids. The CDR3 nucleotides read TGCAGTGCTAGTGTCGCAGGTGGGCGGTTCTTC. Amino acids: CSASVAGGRFF.

This clone was observed once. The chain is built from TRBV7-7 and TRBJ1-4, with D possibly being TRBD1 (5 bases). CDR1 is SSHAT and CDR2 is FNYEAQ in the germline V gene (reference sequence). With 5 bases removed from V and 3 bases from J, the gap between germline ends came to 13 bases. The CDR3 covers 15 residues. Here the CDR3 DNA reads TGTGCCAGCAGCCCGGGGGGGAGCTCTAATGAAAAACTGTTTTTT. Encoded protein: CASSPGGSSNEKLFF. Full variable domain (rest looked up from reference TRBV7-7 and TRBJ1-4): GAGVSQSPRYKVTKRGQDVTLRCDPISSHATLYWYQQALGQGPEFLTYFNYEAQPDKSGLPSDRFSAERPEGSISTLTIQRTEQRDSAMYRCASSPGGSSNEKLFFGSGTQLSVL.

The CDR3 loop is CASRPGRINLNTEAFF. DNA of the CDR3: TGCGCCAGCAGACCGGGTCGAATCAACCTGAACACTGAAGCTTTCTTT. The chain combines TRBV5-1 with TRBJ1-1, with D unclear. This CDR3 contains 16 residues. Germline V lookup: CDR1 SGHRS, CDR2 YFSETQ. Trimming pared 5 bases from V and 0 bases from J, leaving 17 bases between.

This chain links TRBV25-1 with TRBJ2-2; D is unresolved. V lost 4 bases and J lost 10, with 16 bases in between. The CDR3 totals 14 residues. From germline, CDR1 is MGHDK and CDR2 SYGVNS. CDR3 loop: CASSVSPPEVELFF. Here the CDR3 DNA reads TGTGCCAGCAGTGTATCCCCCCCCGAGGTGGAGCTGTTTTTT.

The chain links TRBV19 to TRBJ1-5; TRBD1 matches 7 bases. Germline loops: CDR1 LNHDA, CDR2 SQIVND (reference sequence). The CDR3 contains 16 residues. V gave up 4 bases and J gave up 4 bases; unmatched junction bases: 10. CDR3 sequence (DNA): TGTGCCAGTAGTACCTTAACAGGGGCCCGAAATCAGCCCCAGCATTTT. Amino acid sequence: CASSTLTGARNQPQHF. The whole variable domain, filled in from reference TRBV19 and TRBJ1-5, reads DGGITQSPKYLFRKEGQNVTLSCEQNLNHDAMYWYRQDPGQGLRLIYYSQIVNDFQKGDIAEGYSVSREKKESFPLTVTSAQKNPTAFYLCASSTLTGARNQPQHFGDGTRLSIL.

This clone was seen more than once but under ten times. V gene TRBV7-9 combines with J gene TRBJ1-2; 9 positions agree with TRBD1. This CDR3 spans 15 amino acids. In germline, CDR1 is SEHNR, CDR2 FQNEAQ (reference sequence). V lost 1 base and J lost 7; bases outside the gene matches: 7. CDR3 loop: CASSLDSGTGSGYTF. The CDR3 coding sequence is TGTGCCAGCAGCTTAGATTCCGGGACAGGGTCTGGCTACACCTTC.

This rearrangement joins TRBV7-2 to TRBJ1-2; 8 bases are a match to TRBD1. The germline CDR1 and CDR2 sequences are SGHTA and FQGNSA. The CDR3 is 14 amino acids. V shed 1 base, J shed 8 bases, and the junction held 6 bases outside the gene matches. The CDR3 sequence is CASSLDQGARGYTF. CDR3 bases: TGTGCCAGCAGCTTAGATCAGGGGGCGAGAGGCTACACCTTC.

V is TRBV9 and J is TRBJ1-1; TRBD1 matches at 7 bases. The CDR3 runs to 12 residues. CDR1 SGDLS and CDR2 YYNGEE come from the germline V gene. V shed 3 bases and J 8 bases; nucleotides not matched to a gene: 4. DNA of the CDR3: TGTGCCAGCAGCGGCCGGGACAGCGAAGCTTTCTTT. Its translation: CASSGRDSEAFF.

The rearrangement joins TRBV5-4 to TRBJ2-5; perhaps TRBD2 as D (5 bases). Germline assignment: CDR1 SGHNT and CDR2 YYREEE (reference sequence). This CDR3 region has 14 residues. Between the trimmed V and J ends, which lost 1 base and 2 bases, there was a span of 9 bases. The CDR3 sequence: CASSLSTGQETQYF. CDR3 coding DNA: TGTGCCAGCAGCTTGAGTACGGGACAAGAGACCCAGTACTTC. Combining the CDR3 with reference TRBV5-4 and TRBJ2-5 gives the whole variable domain ETGVTQSPTHLIKTRGQQVTLRCSSQSGHNTVSWYQQALGQGPQFIFQYYREEENGRGNFPPRFSGLQFPNYSSELNVNALELDDSALYLCASSLSTGQETQYFGPGTRLLVL.

J is TRBJ2-7 and V is TRBV2; D is possibly TRBD2 (7 bases). This CDR3 has 15 residues. Between the trimmed V and J ends, which lost 5 bases and 3 bases, there was a span of 17 bases. Germline V lookup: CDR1 SNHLY, CDR2 FYNNEI. CDR3 coding DNA: TGTGCCAGCAGTCCCCGAGGGGGGGGCCTCTACGAGCAGTACTTC. This translates into CASSPRGGGLYEQYF.

The V and J genes are TRBV19 and TRBJ2-7; 10 bases match TRBD1. The germline gives CDR1 LNHDA, CDR2 SQIVND (reference sequence). This CDR3 has 15 residues. Germline trimming cut 0 bases from V and 6 bases from J; bases unmatched to any gene: 5. As DNA, the CDR3 is TGTGCCAGTAGTATAGAAAGACAGGGGGCTAGCGAGCAGTACTTC. Protein product: CASSIERQGASEQYF.

The J gene is TRBJ2-7, the V gene TRBV5-1, with 9 nucleotides matching TRBD1. With 0 bases clipped from V and 2 bases from J, the junction kept 3 bases outside the gene matches. The germline V gene encodes CDR1 SGHRS and CDR2 YFSETQ. This CDR3 contains 15 residues. For the CDR3, the DNA is TGCGCCAGCAGCTTGGAGGGACAGGGTGCCTACGAGCAGTACTTC. Its translation: CASSLEGQGAYEQYF.

The gene calls are TRBV15 and TRBJ2-1, with D possibly matching TRBD2 (7 bases). Germline-derived CDR1 and CDR2 are LNHNV and YYDKDF (reference sequence). V gave up 1 base and J gave up 9 bases, with 16 bases separating them. This CDR3 has 15 amino acids. DNA for the CDR3: TGTGCCACCAGCAGAGGGGGGGCGGGAGACGCTGAGCAGTTCTTC. Protein: CATSRGGAGDAEQFF.

CDR3 residues: CASTGLAGGQETQYF. CDR3 nucleotides: TGTGCCAGCACAGGACTAGCGGGGGGTCAAGAGACCCAGTACTTC. The chain links TRBV2 to TRBJ2-5, with 14 bases matching TRBD2. This CDR3 comprises 15 residues. After removal of 7 bases from V and 2 bases from J, the junction contained 3 bases not matched to a gene. The germline V gene encodes CDR1 SNHLY and CDR2 FYNNEI.

DNA of the CDR3: TGTGCCAGCAGCCAACCAGTTGGCGAGCAGTACTTC. Its translation is CASSQPVGEQYF. The chain employs TRBV3-1 (or the pseudogene TRBV3-2) and TRBJ2-7; unclear D gene. Trimming cost V 2 bases and J 6 bases, with 8 bases left between them. The germline CDR1 and CDR2 sequences are LGHDT and YNNKEL (reference sequence). The CDR3 is 12 residues long.